This T cell receptor beta chain was obtained from a study of T cells in Graves' hyperthyroidism and ophthalmopathy. Across the study: At the time of initial diagnosis and before any treatment, peripheral blood was collected. Study findings and constraints: A 13 V-J model separated ophthalmopathy from stable hyperthyroidism. Ophthalmopathy was identified by the model a median 6.5 months ahead of onset. Blood shared most expanded thyroid clonotypes above 0.001.

RNA transcripts provided the source from which TCR beta CDR3 regions were amplified. The TCR CDR3 was amplified in a first-round RT-PCR using the HTBI primer set. MiXCR, run by TCRdb on the multiplex PCR reads, gives a single entry per CDR3 protein. The data contain about half a million distinct CDR3 sequences, approximately 24% of them singletons. The length of the CDR3 is 12 residues. Germline-derived CDR1 and CDR2 are ENHRY and SYGVKD. V lost 7 bases and J 1 base, leaving 7 bases between the germline ends. Notes on this clonotype: Its antigen is unidentified.

The chain combines TRBV10-3 with TRBJ1-1; D remains unclear. The receptor comes from a woman between 25 and 40 years old with Graves' ophthalmopathy. Sequencing input: blood. In nucleotides, the CDR3 is TGTGCCATCACCGACCAGAACACTGAAGCTTTCTTT. Amino acid sequence: CAITDQNTEAFF.